This is a list of T cell receptor beta chains from one sample in a study of response to subunit inactivated influenza vaccine. Using its own MiXCR run on the RT-PCR reads, TCRdb lists one record per CDR3 protein. This sample has approximately 520,000 distinct CDR3 sequences, with less than 30% found just once. Specimen: CD4+ T cells sorted from PBMCs, collected about 5 days after vaccination. The receptor source for this set is a man aged 50 to 59 who received an inactivated influenza vaccine. Both conserved end residues are part of each CDR3. A D gene is named only where the DNA matches it firmly. Clone sizes are given selectively: once, few, many, or a class where the clone is expanded.

cdr3_nt: TGTGCCAGCAGGTTCCGGAGGGATCAGCCCCAGCATTTT; cdr3_aa: CASRFRRDQPQHF; clone_size: -; v_call: TRBV2; j_call: TRBJ1-5; d_call: -
cdr3_nt: TGTGCCAGCAGTTACATTAGCGGGCAGCGGGCAGATACGCAGTATTTT; cdr3_aa: CASSYISGQRADTQYF; clone_size: -; v_call: TRBV6-5; j_call: TRBJ2-3; d_call: TRBD2
cdr3_nt: TGTGCCAGCAGTCTAGGGACAGGGTATCAGCCCCAGCATTTT; cdr3_aa: CASSLGTGYQPQHF; clone_size: -; v_call: TRBV12-3/TRBV12-4; j_call: TRBJ1-5; d_call: TRBD1
cdr3_nt: TGCAGTGCTTTTAACACCGGGGAGCTGTTTTTT; cdr3_aa: CSAFNTGELFF; clone_size: -; v_call: TRBV20-1; j_call: TRBJ2-2; d_call: -
cdr3_nt: TGCAGTGCTAGAGGTCTGATGAACACAGATACGCAGTATTTT; cdr3_aa: CSARGLMNTDTQYF; clone_size: few; v_call: TRBV20-1; j_call: TRBJ2-3; d_call: -
cdr3_nt: TGTGCCAGCGGGGAGGTGCAAGAGCAGTACTTC; cdr3_aa: CASGEVQEQYF; clone_size: -; v_call: TRBV25-1; j_call: TRBJ2-7; d_call: -
cdr3_nt: TGCGCCAGCAGCCTAAGGGAGTTATCGAGCTCCTACGAGCAGTACTTC; cdr3_aa: CASSLRELSSSYEQYF; clone_size: -; v_call: TRBV5-1; j_call: TRBJ2-7; d_call: -
cdr3_nt: TGCAGTGCCCAGAAGGGGGGAAACACCATATATTTT; cdr3_aa: CSAQKGGNTIYF; clone_size: -; v_call: TRBV20-1; j_call: TRBJ1-3; d_call: -
cdr3_nt: TGCGCCAGCAGCCAAGGACAGGGGACGATGGCGCAGTATTTT; cdr3_aa: CASSQGQGTMAQYF; clone_size: -; v_call: TRBV4-3; j_call: TRBJ2-3; d_call: TRBD1
cdr3_nt: TGCAGTGCCACATCTAGCGCCAGACCAACCTACGAGCAGTACTTC; cdr3_aa: CSATSSARPTYEQYF; clone_size: -; v_call: TRBV20-1; j_call: TRBJ2-7; d_call: -
cdr3_nt: TGTGCCAGCAGTTACTCGGGCAGGGGGCGGAGGAATGAGCAGTTCTTC; cdr3_aa: CASSYSGRGRRNEQFF; clone_size: few; v_call: TRBV6-5; j_call: TRBJ2-1; d_call: TRBD1